This is a list of T cell receptor beta chains from one sample in a study of regulatory T cells in long-lasting Graves disease. TCRdb independently ran MiXCR on the multiplex PCR reads; one entry per CDR3 protein. The sample includes hundreds of thousands of distinct CDR3 sequences, around 15% of them seen just once. The sample was also reused in another study, on T cells in Graves' hyperthyroidism and ophthalmopathy.

The sequences come from peripheral blood mononuclear cells (PBMCs), collected at new diagnosis, from a patient treated with antithyroid drugs. The receptors derive from a woman in her twenties or thirties with Graves disease. CDR3s include the opening cysteine and the closing phenylalanine or tryptophan. The D gene is left open where the match is weak. Clone size is stated in some rows and not others, as once, few, many or a class when expanded.

clone size: few
V gene: TRBV6-2/TRBV6-3
J gene: TRBJ1-6
CDR3 length: 14
D gene: NA
CDR3 protein: CASSSTSYNSPLHF
CDR3 DNA: TGTGCCAGCAGTTCCACCTCCTATAATTCACCCCTCCACTTT

clone size: many
V gene: TRBV5-1
J gene: TRBJ1-2
CDR3 length: 15
D gene: NA
CDR3 protein: CASSGGTELVYGYTF
CDR3 DNA: TGCGCCAGCAGCGGGGGGACGGAGCTCGTCTATGGCTACACCTTC

clone size: NA
V gene: TRBV28
J gene: TRBJ2-1
CDR3 length: 17
D gene: TRBD2
CDR3 protein: CASSSPSGGASYNEQFF
CDR3 DNA: TGTGCCAGCAGTAGTCCTAGCGGGGGGGCCTCCTACAATGAGCAGTTCTTC

clone size: few
V gene: TRBV3-1
J gene: TRBJ2-5
CDR3 length: 16
D gene: TRBD1
CDR3 protein: CASSRERQGARETQYF
CDR3 DNA: TGTGCCAGCAGCCGAGAGCGTCAGGGGGCGAGGGAGACCCAGTACTTC

clone size: many
V gene: TRBV9
J gene: TRBJ2-7
CDR3 length: 15
D gene: NA
CDR3 protein: CASSDNPARDYEQYF
CDR3 DNA: TGTGCCAGCAGCGACAACCCTGCCCGGGACTACGAGCAGTACTTC

clone size: few
V gene: TRBV25-1
J gene: TRBJ2-3
CDR3 length: 16
D gene: NA
CDR3 protein: CASSVGRTVSLATQYF
CDR3 DNA: TGTGCCAGCAGTGTAGGGCGGACGGTCTCGTTAGCTACGCAGTATTTT

clone size: few
V gene: TRBV6-5
J gene: TRBJ1-5
CDR3 length: 15
D gene: NA
CDR3 protein: CASSYSWASNQPQHF
CDR3 DNA: TGTGCCAGCAGTTACTCTTGGGCTAGCAATCAGCCCCAGCATTTT

clone size: NA
V gene: TRBV5-1
J gene: TRBJ2-5
CDR3 length: 15
D gene: NA
CDR3 protein: CASMSNRGPSETQYF
CDR3 DNA: TGCGCCAGCATGAGTAATCGGGGGCCCTCAGAGACCCAGTACTTC

clone size: many
V gene: TRBV11-2
J gene: TRBJ2-5
CDR3 length: 14
D gene: NA
CDR3 protein: CASSSWTGAETQYF
CDR3 DNA: TGTGCCAGCAGCTCATGGACCGGGGCGGAGACCCAGTACTTC

clone size: many
V gene: TRBV7-9
J gene: TRBJ2-7
CDR3 length: 15
D gene: NA
CDR3 protein: CASSVFLEGSYEQYF
CDR3 DNA: TGTGCCAGCAGCGTCTTTCTGGAGGGATCCTACGAGCAGTACTTC

clone size: many
V gene: TRBV27
J gene: TRBJ2-7
CDR3 length: 15
D gene: TRBD1
CDR3 protein: CASSLTGDRSYEQYF
CDR3 DNA: TGTGCCAGCAGTTTAACTGGGGACAGATCCTACGAGCAGTACTTC

clone size: few
V gene: TRBV19
J gene: TRBJ1-5
CDR3 length: 15
D gene: NA
CDR3 protein: CASSVLTQGNQPQHF
CDR3 DNA: TGTGCCAGTAGCGTTTTGACACAGGGTAATCAGCCCCAGCATTTT

clone size: NA
V gene: TRBV9
J gene: TRBJ2-2
CDR3 length: 16
D gene: TRBD1
CDR3 protein: CASSVEGQGATGELFF
CDR3 DNA: TGTGCCAGCAGCGTAGAGGGACAGGGGGCAACCGGGGAGCTGTTTTTT

clone size: many
V gene: TRBV6-1
J gene: TRBJ2-1
CDR3 length: 15
D gene: NA
CDR3 protein: CASSERGTPTDEQFF
CDR3 DNA: TGTGCCAGCAGTGAAAGGGGGACCCCTACTGATGAGCAGTTCTTC

clone size: NA
V gene: TRBV10-1
J gene: TRBJ2-1
CDR3 length: 15
D gene: NA
CDR3 protein: CASSVRISAFNEQFF
CDR3 DNA: TGCGCCAGCAGTGTTCGTATATCGGCCTTCAATGAGCAGTTCTTC

clone size: many
V gene: TRBV28
J gene: TRBJ2-5
CDR3 length: 14
D gene: TRBD2
CDR3 protein: CASSSGGTQETQYF
CDR3 DNA: TGTGCCAGCAGCTCGGGGGGGACCCAAGAGACCCAGTACTTC

clone size: NA
V gene: TRBV30
J gene: TRBJ2-7
CDR3 length: 14
D gene: NA
CDR3 protein: CALIRVGLPYEQYF
CDR3 DNA: TGTGCCTTAATACGAGTCGGGTTACCCTACGAGCAGTACTTC

clone size: many
V gene: TRBV15
J gene: TRBJ1-1
CDR3 length: 16
D gene: NA
CDR3 protein: CATSRGRTAGYTEAFF
CDR3 DNA: TGTGCCACCAGCAGAGGACGGACAGCGGGATACACTGAAGCTTTCTTT

clone size: many
V gene: TRBV24-1
J gene: TRBJ2-5
CDR3 length: 15
D gene: TRBD1
CDR3 protein: CATSDLDRVGETQYF
CDR3 DNA: TGTGCCACCAGTGACCTGGACAGGGTCGGGGAGACCCAGTACTTC

clone size: few
V gene: TRBV9
J gene: TRBJ1-5
CDR3 length: 14
D gene: NA
CDR3 protein: CASSELDTYQPQHF
CDR3 DNA: TGTGCCAGCAGCGAACTGGACACCTATCAGCCCCAGCATTTT

clone size: many
V gene: TRBV20-1
J gene: TRBJ2-5
CDR3 length: 14
D gene: TRBD2
CDR3 protein: CSAAPGGPKETQYF
CDR3 DNA: TGCAGTGCAGCACCGGGAGGCCCTAAGGAGACCCAGTACTTC

clone size: many
V gene: TRBV27
J gene: TRBJ2-5
CDR3 length: 16
D gene: TRBD1
CDR3 protein: CASSFDRGLTRETQYF
CDR3 DNA: TGTGCCAGCAGTTTTGACAGGGGGTTAACGAGAGAGACCCAGTACTTC

clone size: NA
V gene: TRBV27
J gene: TRBJ1-6
CDR3 length: 13
D gene: NA
CDR3 protein: CASSLLYDSPLHF
CDR3 DNA: TGTGCCAGCAGCCTCTTGTATGATTCACCCCTCCACTTT